The entry below gives a single T cell receptor (beta chain) sequence along with its context. The CDR3 totals 12 residues. Germline assignment: CDR1 MNHNY and CDR2 SVGAGI (reference sequence). V was trimmed by 4 bases and J by 5 bases, leaving 8 bases between them. These data come from a study of blood T cell repertoires in COVID-19. On the study more broadly: PBMCs, B-cell-depleted T cells, or T cells provided the cDNA or gDNA that made up the material.

In the authors' methods: Reference gene primer amplification in the assay estimated nucleated cell counts. Using immunoSEQ multiplex PCR, the repertoire was profiled, and TCRdb retains in-frame clones only, with some absent. V, J and clone size derive from that table, while D and trimming were established from the DNA sequence. The profile covers around 450,000 clones, with 87% appearing a single time and under 2% taken by the ten largest. Participants came from roughly 23 US areas, aged roughly 18 to 95 years. The sequence came from a woman aged 18 to 35 with acute COVID-19. Sequenced material: PBMCs or T cells enriched from blood (not recorded which). J is TRBJ2-5 and V is TRBV6-6, with D possibly being TRBD1 (5 bases). The CDR3 DNA reads as TGTGCCAGCAGTTCAGGGTCGGAGACCCAGTACTTC. This codes for CASSSGSETQYF.